The 12 T cell receptor beta chains reported below all come from one sample, sequenced in a study of siplizumab effects on memory and regulatory T cells. Profiling relied on immunoSEQ multiplex PCR, and the TCRdb table lists in-frame clones only, not all of them. The sample shows 99,000 or so clones, around 94% of them seen only once. The specimen was non-Treg CD4+ T cells sorted from blood. Receptors were obtained from a human donor in good health.

This chain joins TRBV29-1 and TRBJ2-1; D remains unclear. Germline V gene sequence: CDR1 SQVTM, CDR2 ANQGSEA. This CDR3 has 10 residues. V was trimmed by 4 bases and J by 9 bases, leaving 7 bases between them. This CDR3 is CSVVIVEQFF. The CDR3 DNA reads as TGCAGCGTTGTTATTGTTGAGCAGTTCTTC.

The chain joins TRBV19 to TRBJ2-2; 8 bases match TRBD2. V shed 7 bases, J shed 3 bases, and the junction held 13 bases outside the gene matches. The CDR3 totals 17 residues. The germline CDR1 and CDR2 sequences are LNHDA and SQIVND (reference sequence). The CDR3 region has the DNA TGTGCCAGTACTCTAGAGAGGCTAGCGGGTTACACCGGGGAGCTGTTTTTT. Its protein product is CASTLERLAGYTGELFF.

J is TRBJ1-3 and V is TRBV7-9; 7 bases fit TRBD1. The germline V gene encodes CDR1 SEHNR and CDR2 FQNEAQ (reference sequence). The CDR3 totals 16 residues. J gave up 4 bases and V 8 bases, and 14 bases lay outside the gene matches. CDR3 region: CASAKRVGTAGNTIYF. Here the CDR3 DNA reads TGTGCCAGCGCCAAAAGAGTCGGGACAGCCGGAAACACCATATATTTT.

The V and J genes are TRBV29-1 and TRBJ1-4; D is unresolved. The V gene lost 6 bases and the J gene lost 10 bases, with 18 bases spanning the gap. The germline V gene encodes CDR1 SQVTM and CDR2 ANQGSEA. This CDR3 is 13 amino acids long. The CDR3 DNA reads as TGCAGCGTCCAAACGACTGGTGCGCGAAAACTGTTTTTT. This encodes CSVQTTGARKLFF.

The genes are TRBV28 and TRBJ2-7, with 9 positions matching TRBD1. Germline values: CDR1 MDHEN, CDR2 SYDVKM. The junction had 11 bases not matched to a gene; V was cut back by 2 bases and J by 3 bases. The CDR3 is made up of 17 amino acids. CDR3 sequence (DNA): TGTGCCAGCAGTTTACGCACCTTAAGGGACAGGGTCTACGAGCAGTACTTC. This sequence encodes CASSLRTLRDRVYEQYF.

This clone appeared a single time. V gene TRBV21-1 combines with J gene TRBJ1-2. TRBV21-1 is flagged as a pseudogene. The CDR3 covers 13 residues. CDR3 bases: TGTGCCAGTGTCCCGGGAGGGTTGGAAGGCTACACCTTC. It specifies CASVPGGLEGYTF.

The chain uses TRBV14 and TRBJ2-2; D is unresolved. The CDR3 has 14 amino acids. Germline values: CDR1 SGHDN, CDR2 FVKESK. Between the trimmed V and J ends, which lost 1 base and 8 bases, there was a span of 11 bases. This chain's CDR3 is CASSQVLDKGELFF. The CDR3 DNA is TGTGCCAGCAGCCAAGTTCTGGATAAGGGGGAGCTGTTTTTT.

Concerning this clone itself: The junction and the germline gene differ at one end; a read error may be behind it. The gene calls are TRBV10-3 and TRBJ1-2; no clear D. The CDR3 contains 15 residues. The V gene's germline CDR1 is ENHRY and CDR2 SYGVKD. The CDR3: CASSLGGVEVDGYTF. CDR3 nucleotides: TGTGCCAGCAGTCTCGGCGGGGTGGAAGTGGATGGCTACACCTTC.

The chain combines TRBV9 with TRBJ1-1; 7 nucleotides line up with TRBD1. There are 15 residues in the CDR3. Germline CDR1 reads SGDLS; CDR2 reads YYNGEE. Trimming cost V 3 bases and J 4 bases; bases outside gene matches: 9. CDR3 sequence reads: CASSALQGQGTEAFF. In nucleotides, the CDR3 is TGTGCCAGCAGCGCTCTACAGGGGCAGGGCACTGAAGCTTTCTTT.

The chain couples TRBV7-9 to TRBJ2-5; 7 nucleotides align to TRBD2. CDR1 and CDR2 from the germline V gene are SEHNR and FQNEAQ (reference sequence). V was clipped by 1 base and J by 4 bases; unmatched bases: 3. The CDR3 contains 14 residues. DNA for the CDR3: TGTGCCAGCAGCTTAGGATCGGGAGGAGAGACCCAGTACTTC. As protein: CASSLGSGGETQYF.

The V call is TRBV6-5, the J call TRBJ1-5; D might be TRBD1 (5 bases). Trimming removed 6 bases from V and 7 bases from J, with 19 bases in between. The germline V gene has CDR1 MNHEY and CDR2 SVGAGI. This CDR3 comprises 15 residues. CDR3 region: CASSPEIRAGQPQHF. The CDR3 region has the DNA TGTGCCAGCAGCCCAGAAATCAGGGCCGGACAGCCCCAGCATTTT.

The chain combines TRBV28 with TRBJ1-1, with D possibly being TRBD1 (5 bases). Germline-derived CDR1 and CDR2 are MDHEN and SYDVKM. The CDR3 sequence is 11 residues long. V was cut by 10 bases and J by 9 bases, with 15 bases left in between. The CDR3 DNA sequence: TGTGCCACCAACCCCGGGACTCAAGCTTTCTTT. Translating gives CATNPGTQAFF.